The 3 T cell receptor beta chains in this list originate from one sample, sequenced in a study of blood T cells in healthy people across ages. A J-beta primer mix and a sample-barcoded 5' primer were used in a second PCR of about 7 to 12 cycles. TCRdb re-derived calls from the 5' RACE reads in MiXCR, one entry per CDR3 protein. The data show 550,000 to 750,000 distinct CDR3 sequences, around 20% seen once. Input material: blood. The receptors come from a man between 65 and 85 years old in good health.

This clonotype showed up just a few times. The CDR3 sequence: CASSFTSGGVDTQYF. In DNA, the CDR3 is TGTGCCAGCAGCTTTACTAGCGGTGGGGTAGATACGCAGTATTTT. V and J are TRBV7-2 and TRBJ2-3, with TRBD2 identical over 8 bases. Germline lookup yields CDR1 SGHTA and CDR2 FQGNSA. The CDR3 runs 15 residues. Trimming at V came to 3 bases and at J to 5 bases, leaving 7 bases not matched to a gene. Complete variable domain (other parts from reference TRBV7-2 and TRBJ2-3): GAGVSQSPSNKVTEKGKDVELRCDPISGHTALYWYRQSLGQGLEFLIYFQGNSAPDKSGLPSDRFSAERTGGSVSTLTIQRTQQEDSAVYLCASSFTSGGVDTQYFGPGTRLTVL.

Turning to this clonotype: Germline is not matched at one junction end, which may reflect a read error. This rearrangement joins TRBV14 to TRBJ1-2, with D hard to call. The germline V gene encodes CDR1 SGHDN and CDR2 FVKESK. CDR3 length equals 12 residues. The CDR3 nucleotides read TGTGCCGGCAGCTCAGGACGGAGGGGCTACACCTTC. This codes for CAGSSGRRGYTF.

This clonotype has more than one count but fewer than ten. The chain is built from TRBV7-9 and TRBJ2-1; possible D gene TRBD2, 6 bases. The CDR3 covers 15 residues. V was clipped by 4 bases and J by 8 bases, with 18 bases between them. Germline CDR1 reads SEHNR; CDR2 reads FQNEAQ (reference sequence). CDR3 loop: CASSYSSRGMDEQFF. DNA for the CDR3: TGTGCCAGCAGCTATAGTTCCCGCGGGATGGATGAGCAGTTCTTC.